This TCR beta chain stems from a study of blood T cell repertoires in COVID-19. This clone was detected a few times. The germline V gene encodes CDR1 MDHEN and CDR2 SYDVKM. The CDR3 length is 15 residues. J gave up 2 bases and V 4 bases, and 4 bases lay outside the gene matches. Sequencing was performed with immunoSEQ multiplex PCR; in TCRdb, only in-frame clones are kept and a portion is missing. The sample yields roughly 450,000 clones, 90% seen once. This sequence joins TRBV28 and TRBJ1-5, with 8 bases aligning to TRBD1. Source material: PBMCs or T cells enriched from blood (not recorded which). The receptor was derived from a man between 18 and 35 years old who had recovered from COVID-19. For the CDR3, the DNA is TGTGCCAGCAGTTCCCCGACAGGGGGCAATCAGCCCCAGCATTTT. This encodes CASSSPTGGNQPQHF.